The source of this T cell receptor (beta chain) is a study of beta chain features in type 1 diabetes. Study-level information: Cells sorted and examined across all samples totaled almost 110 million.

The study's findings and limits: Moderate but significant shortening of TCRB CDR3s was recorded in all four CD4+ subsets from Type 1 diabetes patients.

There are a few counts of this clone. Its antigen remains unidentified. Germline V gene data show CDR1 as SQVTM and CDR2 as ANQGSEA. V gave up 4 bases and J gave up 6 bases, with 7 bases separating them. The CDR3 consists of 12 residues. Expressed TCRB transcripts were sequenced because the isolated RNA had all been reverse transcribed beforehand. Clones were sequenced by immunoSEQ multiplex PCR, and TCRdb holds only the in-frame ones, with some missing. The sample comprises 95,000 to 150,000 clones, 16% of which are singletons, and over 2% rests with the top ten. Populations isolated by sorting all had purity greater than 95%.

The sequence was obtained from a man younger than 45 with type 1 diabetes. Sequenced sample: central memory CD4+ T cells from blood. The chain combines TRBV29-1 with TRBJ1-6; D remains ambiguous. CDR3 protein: CSVGNGNSPLHF. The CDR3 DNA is TGCAGCGTTGGTAACGGTAATTCACCCCTCCACTTT.